This paragraph covers one TCR beta chain sequence. This entry belongs to a study of blood T cell repertoires in COVID-19. In the original workflow: Using reference gene primer amplification, nucleated cell counts were estimated. Measured with immunoSEQ multiplex PCR; TCRdb has only the in-frame clones, and not every one. V, J and clone size derive from that table, while D and trimming were established from the DNA sequence. Here the sample spans 61,000 or so clones, 79% being singletons. The CDR3 has 13 residues. Trimming left V 4 bases short and J 0 bases short, with 6 bases between. Germline loops: CDR1 SGHNT, CDR2 YYREEE (reference sequence).

The sequenced sample consisted of peripheral blood. The V call is TRBV5-4, the J call TRBJ2-3; D is unclear. This TCR was sampled from a woman aged 70-85 years with acute or convalescent COVID-19. The CDR3 nucleotides are TGTGCCAGCAGCCTCTCCAGCACAGATACGCAGTATTTT. Translating it yields CASSLSSTDTQYF.